A single T cell receptor (beta chain) is shown here with its context. Its specific antigen is unknown. The CDR3 end lies 3 residues beyond the end of the read and is filled in from the germline J gene. TCR beta CDR3 regions were amplified by multiplex PCR using the immunoSEQ assay from an average of about 1,200 ng genomic DNA per sample. The assay corrected primer bias using a complete synthetic TCR repertoire to establish an amplification baseline. The amplicons were sequenced using the Illumina platform. Concerning the study's data processing: Sequence errors were corrected by clustering with frequency ratios and a modified nearest-neighbor algorithm, and the sequences were then analyzed in the immunoSEQ Analyzer using IMGT gene definitions. At each rarefaction depth, TCR richness and evenness were averaged over 20 rarefaction repeats, and samples with fewer sequences than the depth were excluded. Wilcoxon rank sum tests with FDR correction were used to compare V, D and J gene relative abundances between the groups. For the blinded duplicates, the intraclass correlation was 95% to 97% for TCR richness and averaged 76.4% across about 67 gene segments. TCRdb stores this immuneACCESS table with in-frame sequences only. Part of the clones is absent; in the studies checked, under half of the shortfall reflects unresolved V genes, and no reason is known for the rest. V, J and clone size were drawn from that table, and D and trimming were deduced from the DNA. The record for this sample contains 31,000 or so clones. Under 7% of the sample comes from the top ten.

This record comes from a study of T cells in women clearing cervical HPV infection (dated by TCRdb to 2016 to 2019). For context, the study as a whole: The cases were some 27 women with histologically confirmed HPV16-related CIN3 or worse, and 2 of these cases were invasive cancers. Since only a few of the women had HLA typing available, the possibility that HLA type was acting as a confounder could not be ruled out. Cases and controls were matched on year of sample collection and on age within five years. Blood from cases was collected at the visit at which the lesion was first identified, whereas blood from controls was collected once infection was no longer detected. The parent cohort enrolled some 10,000 women aged 18 or older in Guanacaste, Costa Rica, during about 1992 to 1994 and followed them for approximately seven years. Quality controls consisted of five blinded duplicates per group, for a total of about 60 samples made up of approximately 50 participants and approximately 10 replicates. Controls were 25 or so women whose single incident HPV16 infection cleared within 12 months without precancer or cancer developing. Among cases, blood sampling came a median of approximately 150 days after lesion detection, with an interquartile range of about 85 to 230 days. Nested within Costa Rica's Guanacaste HPV Natural History Study, an exploratory proof-of-principle case-control study compared TCR repertoires across cervical HPV16 outcomes. A median age of around 30 years was observed in cases versus roughly 40 in controls, and no significant differences in baseline characteristics were found.

Study-level results and caveats: Cases had lower TRBV6-7 relative abundance than controls (about 0.1% versus 0.15%; Bonferroni P = 0.0008). T-cell numbers per sample were unknown, so richness differences could reflect varying T-cell content rather than repertoire biology. Whether associations preceded infection or resulted from infection could not be shown with the cross-sectional design, and effector/memory subsets and HPV-specific T cells were not isolated. Random forest classifiers combining richness and V gene abundances distinguished cases from controls with an estimated AUC of less than 0.9. Significantly higher TCR repertoire richness was observed in CIN3+ cases than in controls across sequencing depths, whereas no difference in evenness was found.

Measured from the cysteine to the phenylalanine, the CDR3 is 14 residues long. Only the CDR3 bases that were read are kept: 33 of them, in frame from base 1. Looking up the germline V gene (reference sequence) yields CDR1 GTSNPN and CDR2 SVGIG. A distance of 20 bases separates the germline ends of V and J, which lose 7 bases and 10 bases respectively. Every participant had a single incident cervical HPV16 infection, and women with prevalent HPV16 infections were excluded. Cervical HPV DNA was detected by MY09/MY11 PCR and genotyped by dot-blot hybridization. Fifteen mL of heparinized blood was centrifuged, after which the buffy coat was aliquoted, frozen at -30 degrees C, and then stored at -80 degrees C. QIAGEN kits were used to extract genomic DNA from the buffy coat specimens.

The sequence was obtained from a woman aged 18-69 years with a cervical HPV16 infection that either progressed to CIN3+ or cleared (not recorded which). Recombination linked TRBV30 to TRBJ1-6; TRBD1 could be the D gene, as 5 bases match. The sample taken for sequencing was blood buffy coat. The CDR3 has the sequence CASNPGITGSPLHF. The CDR3 DNA, read in part, is TGTGCCTCGAACCCAGGGATTACGGGATCACCC.